The T cell receptor (beta chain) under discussion was sequenced for a study of OX40 agonist ivuxolimab in advanced cancers. Study as a whole: Enrolled patients in dose escalation had cancers that were hepatocellular carcinoma, melanoma, renal cell or head and neck cancer. Prior anti-PD-1, anti-PD-L1 or anti-CTLA-4 therapy was allowed; around 40% had some. General study findings and limits: On average, CD8+ T cells had more expanded clones than CD4+.

This CDR3 spans 12 amino acids. V shed 4 bases and J shed 2 bases, with 5 bases lying between them. CDR1 and CDR2 from the germline V gene are SGHTA and FQGTGA. TCRdb keeps only in-frame clones here, not all; method: immunoSEQ multiplex PCR. The table lists around 63,000 clones, roughly 78% of them singletons. With regard to this clone: What it binds is unknown.

Specimen: CD4+ or CD8+ T cells sorted from blood, collected in a trial of the OX40 agonist ivuxolimab. The chain links TRBV7-3 to TRBJ1-1; no firm D call. This clonotype originated in an adult with an advanced solid tumor such as melanoma, head and neck, liver or kidney cancer. The CDR3 sequence is CASSSSNTEAFF. The DNA of the CDR3 is TGTGCCAGCAGCTCCTCAAACACTGAAGCTTTCTTT.